The present entry profiles one TCR beta chain with its context. Its target is unknown. cDNA serving as the sequencing template came from extracted, reverse transcribed RNA. Assay used: immunoSEQ multiplex PCR; TCRdb lists only in-frame clones, some missing. The table records about 5,900 clones, roughly 61% of them present only once. CDR3 length: 17 amino acids. The J segment lost 4 bases and the V segment lost 3 bases, leaving 8 bases of the junction unmatched. Germline loops: CDR1 SGDLS, CDR2 YYNGEE. This entry is derived from a study of CD8+ T cells in alopecia areata. At the level of the study: Percent affected scalp area, the SALT score, rated treated patients' severity.

Treatment meaning: oral pan-JAK inhibitor, 5-10 mg twice daily. Individuals with alopecia areata gave both lesional scalp punch biopsies and peripheral blood for collection. Study results and caveats: Scalp clonality, along with expanded CD8+ clones among the top 100, was significantly decreased by tofacitinib. While tofacitinib was given, many expanded lesional clones persisted in scalp and blood. Among patients, TCR sharing was less clear than in mice, a difference possibly due in part to HLA diversity in the patient population.

The rearrangement uses TRBV9 and TRBJ2-3; 13 bases line up with TRBD2. The sample was skin, taken at approximately week 30, from a patient treated with tofacitinib. This receptor was taken from a human donor with alopecia areata. The CDR3 DNA reads as TGTGCCAGCAGCGAGAGGGCCGGGACTAGCGGGGCAGATACGCAGTATTTT. It is translated as CASSERAGTSGADTQYF.